Shown below are 16 T cell receptor beta chains from a single sample sequenced in a study of neoadjuvant anti-PD-1 for oral cavity cancer. The assay was immunoSEQ multiplex PCR, and TCRdb's table has in-frame clones only and misses some. The sample includes around 17,000 clones, 60% to 70% seen only once; the top ten take 2% to 3%. Sequenced material: PBMCs, taken before nivolumab (anti-PD-1) treatment. These receptor sequences come from a person aged 35 to 85 with oral cavity squamous cell carcinoma.

The table lists this clone with a few counts. The chain recombines TRBV5-1 with TRBJ2-1, with 7 positions matching TRBD2. Per germline, CDR1 SGHRS and CDR2 YFSETQ. The CDR3 runs to 15 residues. The J segment lost 6 bases and the V segment lost 0 bases, leaving 6 bases of the junction unmatched. Here the CDR3 DNA reads TGCGCCAGCAGCTTGGCTGGGGGAGGGGTCAATGAGCAGTTCTTC. Translating it yields CASSLAGGGVNEQFF. The full variable domain, rest sourced from reference TRBV5-1 and TRBJ2-1, is KAGVTQTPRYLIKTRGQQVTLSCSPISGHRSVSWYQQTPGQGLQFLFEYFSETQRNKGNFPGRFSGRQFSNSRSEMNVSTLELGDSALYLCASSLAGGGVNEQFFGPGTRLTVL.

This chain joins TRBV30 and TRBJ2-3; 8 bases align to TRBD2. Losses at the gene ends were 3 bases for V and 6 bases for J; bases not matched to a gene: 11. This CDR3 region has 15 residues. The germline V gene has CDR1 GTSNPN and CDR2 SVGIG (reference sequence). The CDR3 sequence is CAWSPLAGLGDTQYF. The CDR3 DNA reads as TGTGCCTGGAGCCCTCTAGCGGGCCTAGGGGATACGCAGTATTTT. The full variable domain, completed using reference TRBV30 and TRBJ2-3, is SQTIHQWPATLVQPVGSPLSLECTVEGTSNPNLYWYRQAAGRGLQLLFYSVGIGQISSEVPQNLSASRPQDRQFILSSKKLLLSDSGFYLCAWSPLAGLGDTQYFGPGTRLTVL.

The chain joins TRBV19 to TRBJ1-5; no reliable D call. The CDR3 has 19 residues. V lost 3 bases to trimming and J lost 0 bases, with 21 bases between them. Germline CDR1 reads LNHDA; CDR2 reads SQIVND (reference sequence). CDR3 in amino acids: CASSIYIVLSSPSNQPQHF. The CDR3 coding sequence is TGTGCCAGTAGTATCTACATTGTTCTAAGTTCGCCTAGCAATCAGCCCCAGCATTTT.

The rearrangement links TRBV28 to TRBJ2-2, with 12 bases lining up with TRBD2. The CDR3 is made up of 15 amino acids. V was pared by 6 bases and J by 5 bases, with 4 bases of the junction left unmatched. CDR1 MDHEN and CDR2 SYDVKM come from the germline V gene. CDR3 residues: CASSRTSGKTGELFF. DNA of the CDR3: TGTGCCAGCAGCCGGACTAGCGGGAAAACCGGGGAGCTGTTTTTT.

The genes are TRBV15 and TRBJ1-2; D unclear. The CDR3 covers 12 residues. Germline V gene sequence: CDR1 LNHNV, CDR2 YYDKDF (reference sequence). The V and J ends lost 3 bases and 7 bases respectively, with 9 bases between them. The CDR3 region is CATSRKTVGYTF. CDR3 bases: TGTGCCACCAGCAGGAAAACAGTTGGCTACACCTTC.

This clone came up once. This chain's CDR3 is CASSYGGSNQPQHF. CDR3 sequence (DNA): TGTGCCAGCAGTTACGGTGGGAGCAATCAGCCCCAGCATTTT. The chain is built from TRBV6-5 and TRBJ1-5; D gene unclear. CDR1 and CDR2 (germline): MNHEY, SVGAGI. This CDR3 region has 14 residues. V was trimmed by 2 bases and J by 1 base, leaving 6 bases between them.

The J gene is TRBJ1-1, the V gene TRBV10-3; D not resolved. The length of the CDR3 is 14 residues. Germline V gene data show CDR1 as ENHRY and CDR2 as SYGVKD. V lost 2 bases, J lost 1 base, and 8 bases lay in between. The CDR3 DNA reads TGTGCCATCAGTGAGCCCCCGGGGAACACTGAAGCTTTCTTT. Its translation: CAISEPPGNTEAFF.

In its sample, this clone was seen a few times. This chain links TRBV7-2 with TRBJ1-1; D gene uncertain. The CDR3 loop spans 13 amino acids. V gave up 1 base and J gave up 3 bases, with 6 bases separating them. Germline values: CDR1 SGHTA, CDR2 FQGNSA. The CDR3 sequence: CASSLEDYTEAFF. The CDR3 DNA is TGTGCCAGCAGCTTAGAGGATTACACTGAAGCTTTCTTT.

This rearrangement joins TRBV9 to TRBJ1-3; D is possibly TRBD1 (6 bases). Germline V lookup: CDR1 SGDLS, CDR2 YYNGEE. The CDR3 totals 12 residues. V dropped 4 bases and J dropped 8 bases, with 10 bases sitting between them. The CDR3 sequence is CASSLQGDTIYF. For the CDR3, the DNA is TGTGCCAGCAGCCTACAGGGTGACACCATATATTTT.

The chain links TRBV5-8 to TRBJ1-2; TRBD1 might be the D (5 bases). This CDR3 comprises 14 residues. Germline V gene sequence: CDR1 SGHTS, CDR2 YDEGEE. V shed 5 bases and J shed 4 bases, with 15 bases lying between them. The CDR3 DNA sequence: TGTGCCAGCAGTTCTTCAGGGCTCGGCTATGGCTACACCTTC. Amino acid sequence: CASSSSGLGYGYTF.

The J gene is TRBJ2-5, the V gene TRBV7-8; TRBD1 aligns across 10 bases. V lost 5 bases, J lost 5 bases, and 11 bases stayed unmatched. The CDR3 consists of 16 residues. Germline values: CDR1 SGHVS, CDR2 FQNEAQ. This CDR3 is CASSPSRDRGRETQYF. Written as DNA, the CDR3 is TGTGCCAGCAGCCCCTCCCGGGACAGGGGCCGGGAGACCCAGTACTTC.

This clone was picked up one time. The chain has TRBV6-6 and TRBJ2-3; 7 bases align to TRBD2. From germline, CDR1 is MNHNY and CDR2 SVGAGI (reference sequence). With 11 bases clipped from V and 0 bases from J, the junction kept 5 bases outside the gene matches. The CDR3 covers 13 residues. The CDR3 is CAGGDPSTDTQYF. For the CDR3, the DNA is TGTGCCGGGGGGGATCCTAGCACAGATACGCAGTATTTT.

J is TRBJ2-5 and V is TRBV14, with D possibly TRBD2 on 7 matching bases. With 4 bases removed from V and 4 bases from J, the gap between germline ends came to 22 bases. Germline lookup yields CDR1 SGHDN and CDR2 FVKESK. The CDR3 spans 17 residues. In nucleotides, the CDR3 is TGTGCCAGCAGCCTCAACCGAGGGGGAAGCGGGACAGAGACCCAGTACTTC. Translating gives CASSLNRGGSGTETQYF. Together with reference TRBV14 and TRBJ2-5, the CDR3 gives the full variable domain: EAGVTQFPSHSVIEKGQTVTLRCDPISGHDNLYWYRRVMGKEIKFLLHFVKESKQDESGMPNNRFLAERTGGTYSTLKVQPAELEDSGVYFCASSLNRGGSGTETQYFGPGTRLLVL.

This clone came up once. The chain links TRBV30 to TRBJ2-1; TRBD2 matches 9 bases. Germline-derived CDR1 and CDR2 are GTSNPN and SVGIG (reference sequence). The CDR3 loop spans 21 amino acids. CDR3 coding DNA: TGTGCGATGGAGGCAGGGATGATAGCGGGAGAGGAGTACGGTGCCTACAATGAGCAGTTCTTC. Its protein is CAMEAGMIAGEEYGAYNEQFF. Full variable domain (remainder filled in from reference TRBV30 and TRBJ2-1): SQTIHQWPATLVQPVGSPLSLECTVEGTSNPNLYWYRQAAGRGLQLLFYSVGIGQISSEVPQNLSASRPQDRQFILSSKKLLLSDSGFYLCAMEAGMIAGEEYGAYNEQFFGPGTRLTVL.

The chain links TRBV7-2 to TRBJ2-7, with 10 bases matching TRBD2. J was trimmed by 3 bases and V by 2 bases; bases with no gene match: 1. Per germline, CDR1 SGHTA and CDR2 FQGNSA. There are 14 residues in the CDR3. In DNA, the CDR3 is TGTGCCAGCAGCTTACTAGCGGGGGACTACGAGCAGTACTTC. This encodes CASSLLAGDYEQYF.

This clone has only a few counts. This chain links TRBV28 with TRBJ2-7; TRBD1 agrees at 11 bases. V lost 3 bases and J lost 9; bases outside the gene matches: 1. The CDR3 has 12 residues. The germline V gene encodes CDR1 MDHEN and CDR2 SYDVKM. The CDR3 bases are TGTGCCAGCAGTTTGGGGACAGGGGGGCAGTACTTC. Translating it yields CASSLGTGGQYF.